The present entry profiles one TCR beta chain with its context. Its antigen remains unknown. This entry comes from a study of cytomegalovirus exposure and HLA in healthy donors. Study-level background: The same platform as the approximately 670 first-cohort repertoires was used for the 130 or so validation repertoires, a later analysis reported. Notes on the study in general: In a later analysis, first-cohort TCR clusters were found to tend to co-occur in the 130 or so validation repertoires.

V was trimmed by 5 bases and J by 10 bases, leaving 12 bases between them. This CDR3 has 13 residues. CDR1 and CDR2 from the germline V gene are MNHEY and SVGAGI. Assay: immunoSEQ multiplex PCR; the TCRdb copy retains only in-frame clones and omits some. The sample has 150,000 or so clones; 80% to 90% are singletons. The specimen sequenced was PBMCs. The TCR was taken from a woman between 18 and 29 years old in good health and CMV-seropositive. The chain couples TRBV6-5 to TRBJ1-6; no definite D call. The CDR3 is CASSGSTGSPLHF. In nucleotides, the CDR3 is TGTGCCAGCAGTGGGAGTACGGGGTCACCCCTCCACTTT.